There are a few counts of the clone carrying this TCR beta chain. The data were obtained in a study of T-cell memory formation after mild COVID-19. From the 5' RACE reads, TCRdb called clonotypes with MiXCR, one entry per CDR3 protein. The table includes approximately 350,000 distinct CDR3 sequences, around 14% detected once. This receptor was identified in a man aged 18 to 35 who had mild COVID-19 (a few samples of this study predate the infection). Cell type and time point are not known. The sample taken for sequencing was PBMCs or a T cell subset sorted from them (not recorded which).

CDR3 sequence reads: CASSLGDTMRGYTF. CDR3 nucleotides: TGCGCCAGCAGCTTGGGAGACACGATGCGAGGCTACACCTTC. The chain employs TRBV5-1 and TRBJ1-2; D uncertain. The CDR3 is 14 residues long. Germline CDR1 SGHRS, CDR2 YFSETQ. V dropped 0 bases and J dropped 8 bases, with 14 bases sitting between them.